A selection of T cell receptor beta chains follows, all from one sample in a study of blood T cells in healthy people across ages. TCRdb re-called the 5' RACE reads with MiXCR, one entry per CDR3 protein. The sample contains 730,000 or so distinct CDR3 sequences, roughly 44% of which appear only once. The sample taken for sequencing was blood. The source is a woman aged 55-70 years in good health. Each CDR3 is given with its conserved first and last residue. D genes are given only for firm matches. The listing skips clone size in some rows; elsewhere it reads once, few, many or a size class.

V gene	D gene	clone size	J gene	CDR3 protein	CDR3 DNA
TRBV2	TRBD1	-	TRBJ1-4	CASGGQGNEKLFF	TGTGCCAGCGGGGGACAGGGGAATGAAAAACTGTTTTTT
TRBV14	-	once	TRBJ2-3	CASSRHGPSTDTQYF	TGTGCCAGCAGCCGACATGGACCCAGCACAGATACGCAGTATTTT
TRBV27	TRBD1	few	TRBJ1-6	CASSTPGQGFGNNSPLHF	TGTGCCAGCAGTACCCCGGGACAGGGCTTTGGGAATAATTCACCCCTCCACTTT
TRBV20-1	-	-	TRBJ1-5	CSASSGFNQPQHF	TGCAGTGCTAGCTCCGGCTTCAATCAGCCCCAGCATTTT
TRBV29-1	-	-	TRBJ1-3	CSVEVLPSGNTIYF	TGCAGCGTTGAAGTCCTCCCCTCTGGAAACACCATATATTTT
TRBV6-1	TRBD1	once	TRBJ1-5	CASRAGGNNVRNRPQHF	TGTGCCAGCAGGGCAGGGGGCAATAATGTGAGGAATCGGCCCCAGCATTTT
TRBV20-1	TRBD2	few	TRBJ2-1	CSARELAGVHNEQFF	TGCAGTGCTAGAGAGCTAGCGGGGGTTCACAATGAGCAGTTCTTC
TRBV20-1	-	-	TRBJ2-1	CSAREQVPVLKGETQFF	TGCAGTGCTAGAGAGCAGGTCCCCGTCCTTAAAGGCGAGACCCAGTTCTTC
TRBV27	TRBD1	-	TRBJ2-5	CASSLNGGDRKETQYF	TGTGCCAGCAGTTTAAATGGAGGGGACAGGAAAGAGACCCAGTACTTC
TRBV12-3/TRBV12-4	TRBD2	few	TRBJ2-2	CASIYFTWPSGGLSNTGELFF	TGTGCCAGCATTTACTTTACATGGCCTAGCGGGGGGTTATCGAACACCGGGGAGCTGTTTTTT
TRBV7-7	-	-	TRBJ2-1	CASSSGGFKIGTQFF	TGTGCTAGCAGCTCCGGTGGGTTCAAGATTGGGACCCAGTTCTTC
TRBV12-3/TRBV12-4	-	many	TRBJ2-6	CASSRLGANVLTF	TGTGCCAGCAGTCGTTTGGGGGCCAACGTCCTGACTTTC
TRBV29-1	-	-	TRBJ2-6	CSVAGFSGANVLTF	TGCAGCGTGGCAGGGTTCTCTGGGGCCAACGTCCTGACTTTC
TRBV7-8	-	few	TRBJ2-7	CASSLSPQGYEQYF	TGTGCCAGCAGCTTATCCCCCCAGGGTTACGAGCAGTACTTC
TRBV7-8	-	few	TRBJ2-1	CASSARTDRSYNEQFF	TGTGCCAGCAGCGCCCGGACTGATCGCTCCTACAATGAGCAGTTCTTC
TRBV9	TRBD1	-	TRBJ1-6	CASSVGPGGPFYNSPLHF	TGTGCCAGCAGCGTAGGCCCAGGGGGGCCCTTCTATAATTCACCCCTCCACTTT
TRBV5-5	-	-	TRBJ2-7	CASRTDLSYEQYF	TGTGCCAGCAGGACAGATTTATCCTACGAGCAGTACTTC
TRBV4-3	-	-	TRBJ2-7	CASSQEIGLGTSAEQYF	TGCGCCAGCAGCCAAGAAATAGGTTTGGGGACAAGCGCCGAGCAGTACTTC
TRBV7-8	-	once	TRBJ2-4	CASSRGVPTAKNIQYF	TGTGCCAGCAGCCGCGGGGTCCCCACAGCCAAAAACATTCAGTACTTC
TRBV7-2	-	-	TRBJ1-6	CASSSRQYSCNSPLHF	TGTGCCAGCAGCTCTCGACAGTACTCATGTAATTCACCCCTCCACTTT
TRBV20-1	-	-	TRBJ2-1	CSAREGARLGNEQFF	TGCAGTGCTAGAGAGGGAGCTAGGTTGGGCAATGAGCAGTTCTTC
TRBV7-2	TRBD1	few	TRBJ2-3	CASSPRTGGGTDTQYF	TGTGCCAGCAGTCCCCGGACAGGAGGCGGCACAGATACGCAGTATTTT
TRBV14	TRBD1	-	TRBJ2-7	CASSQDGPTGDAYEQYF	TGTGCCAGCAGCCAAGATGGACCGACAGGGGATGCCTACGAGCAGTACTTC
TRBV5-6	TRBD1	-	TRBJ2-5	CASSPQTGTVGRQYF	TGTGCCAGCAGCCCGCAAACCGGGACAGTCGGTCGGCAGTACTTC
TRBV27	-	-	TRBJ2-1	CASSLYGSGGHQSSYNEQFF	TGTGCCAGCAGTTTATATGGGTCAGGAGGTCACCAGAGCTCCTACAATGAGCAGTTCTTC
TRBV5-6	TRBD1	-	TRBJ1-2	CASSLSGTGGLYGYTF	TGTGCCAGCAGCTTGAGTGGGACAGGGGGCCTCTATGGCTACACCTTC
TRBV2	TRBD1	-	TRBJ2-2	CASSGDGQGIGELFF	TGTGCCAGCAGTGGGGATGGACAGGGTATCGGGGAGCTGTTTTTT
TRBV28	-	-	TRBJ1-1	CASSYYKIQGTEAFF	TGTGCCAGCAGTTACTATAAAATTCAGGGCACTGAAGCTTTCTTT
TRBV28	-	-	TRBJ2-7	CASGERSYEQYF	TGTGCCAGCGGGGAGAGGTCCTACGAGCAGTACTTC
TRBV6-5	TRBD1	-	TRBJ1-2	CASRDPGQSNYGYTF	TGTGCCAGCAGAGACCCGGGACAGAGTAACTATGGCTACACCTTC
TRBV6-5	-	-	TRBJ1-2	CASRQRGRSSGYTF	TGTGCCAGTCGACAACGGGGCAGATCGAGTGGCTACACCTTC
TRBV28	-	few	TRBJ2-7	CASSSVGGGEQYF	TGTGCCAGCAGTTCGGTCGGGGGCGGCGAGCAGTACTTC
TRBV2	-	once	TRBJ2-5	CASSGGWQRETQYF	TGTGCCAGCAGTGGGGGATGGCAGAGAGAGACCCAGTACTTC
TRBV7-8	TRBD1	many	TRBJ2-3	CASSSRDSSTDTQYF	TGTGCCAGCAGCTCCCGGGACAGTAGCACAGATACGCAGTATTTT
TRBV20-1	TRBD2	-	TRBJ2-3	CSATGGPGGTDTQYF	TGCAGTGCTACGGGGGGGCCCGGGGGCACAGATACGCAGTATTTT
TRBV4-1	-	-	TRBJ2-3	CASSQERGTDTQYF	TGCGCCAGCAGCCAGGAAAGGGGCACAGATACGCAGTATTTT
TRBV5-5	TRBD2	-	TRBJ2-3	CASTKLPLAGVQDTQYF	TGTGCCAGCACCAAGCTTCCGCTAGCGGGGGTTCAAGATACGCAGTATTTT
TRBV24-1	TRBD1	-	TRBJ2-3	CATSAREGTGDIRSTDTQYF	TGTGCCACCAGTGCCCGGGAGGGGACAGGGGATATCAGGAGCACAGATACGCAGTATTTT
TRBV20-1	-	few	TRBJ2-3	CSARDRRAARTDTQYF	TGCAGTGCTAGAGATAGGCGGGCAGCCCGCACAGATACGCAGTATTTT
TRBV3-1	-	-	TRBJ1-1	CASSKGVGTVNTEAFF	TGTGCCAGCAGCAAGGGGGTAGGGACGGTGAACACTGAAGCTTTCTTT
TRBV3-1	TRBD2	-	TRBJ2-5	CASSTSGPETQYF	TGTGCCAGCAGTACTAGCGGACCGGAGACCCAGTACTTC
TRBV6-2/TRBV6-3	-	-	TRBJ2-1	CASSLIRGEQFF	TGTGCCAGCAGTCTGATTCGGGGTGAGCAGTTCTTC
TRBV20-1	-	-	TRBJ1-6	CSVWGAPYNSPLHF	TGCAGTGTCTGGGGGGCACCGTATAATTCACCCCTCCACTTT
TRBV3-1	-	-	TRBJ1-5	CASSQGPSQPQHF	TGTGCCAGCAGCCAAGGTCCTAGTCAGCCCCAGCATTTT
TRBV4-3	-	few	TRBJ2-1	CASSQESGFPLYNEQFF	TGCGCCAGCAGCCAAGAATCTGGCTTTCCCCTCTACAATGAGCAGTTCTTC
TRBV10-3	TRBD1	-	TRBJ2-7	CAIRPGTGGYEQYF	TGTGCCATCAGGCCCGGGACAGGGGGCTACGAGCAGTACTTC
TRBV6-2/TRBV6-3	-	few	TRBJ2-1	CASSSDPGRGQFF	TGTGCCAGCAGTTCGGACCCCGGGCGGGGGCAGTTCTTC
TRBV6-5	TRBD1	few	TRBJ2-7	CASRDRNYEQYF	TGTGCCAGCCGGGACAGGAACTACGAGCAGTACTTC
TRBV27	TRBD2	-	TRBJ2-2	CASRLTSGSPGELFF	TGTGCCAGCAGACTGACTAGCGGGAGCCCCGGGGAGCTGTTTTTT
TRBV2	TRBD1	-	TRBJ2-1	CASSENSRTGTYNEQFF	TGTGCCAGCAGTGAGAATTCTAGGACAGGAACCTACAATGAGCAGTTCTTC
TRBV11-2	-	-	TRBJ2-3	CASSFARQTSGTDTQYF	TGTGCCAGCAGCTTTGCGCGTCAGACTTCTGGCACAGATACGCAGTATTTT